This TCR beta chain came from a study of blood T cell repertoires in COVID-19. Study-level background: Acute and convalescent COVID-19 samples came from the United States, Italy and Spain.

CDR3 length equals 15 residues. CDR1 is SNHLY, CDR2 FYNNEI, per germline. J lost 7 bases, V lost 6 bases, and 9 bases had no gene match. Repertoires were generated with immunoSEQ multiplex PCR, while TCRdb's copy carries only in-frame clones and drops some. The data hold some 140,000 clones, with about 81% observed a single time. This sequence joins TRBV2 and TRBJ2-3, with 11 bases lining up with TRBD2. The sequence derives from a woman older than 75 with acute or convalescent COVID-19. Sequencing input: peripheral blood. The CDR3 DNA reads as TGTGCCAGCAGAGAGGTAGCGGGGGGGCCGAATACGCAGTATTTT. Its translation: CASREVAGGPNTQYF.